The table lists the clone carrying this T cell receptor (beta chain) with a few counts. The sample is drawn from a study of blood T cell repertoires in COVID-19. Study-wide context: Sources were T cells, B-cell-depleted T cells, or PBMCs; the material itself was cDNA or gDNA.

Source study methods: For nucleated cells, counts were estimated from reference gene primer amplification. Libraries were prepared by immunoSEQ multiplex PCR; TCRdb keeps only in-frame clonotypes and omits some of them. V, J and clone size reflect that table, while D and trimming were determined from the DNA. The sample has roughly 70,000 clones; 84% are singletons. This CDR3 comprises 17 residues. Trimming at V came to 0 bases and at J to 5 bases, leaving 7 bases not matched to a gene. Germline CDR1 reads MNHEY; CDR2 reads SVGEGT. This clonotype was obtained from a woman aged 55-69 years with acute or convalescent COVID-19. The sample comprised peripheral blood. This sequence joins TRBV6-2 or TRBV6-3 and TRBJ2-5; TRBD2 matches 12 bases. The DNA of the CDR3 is TGTGCCAGCAGTTACTCCGCCGGACTAGCGGGGATGGAGACCCAGTACTTC. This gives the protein CASSYSAGLAGMETQYF.